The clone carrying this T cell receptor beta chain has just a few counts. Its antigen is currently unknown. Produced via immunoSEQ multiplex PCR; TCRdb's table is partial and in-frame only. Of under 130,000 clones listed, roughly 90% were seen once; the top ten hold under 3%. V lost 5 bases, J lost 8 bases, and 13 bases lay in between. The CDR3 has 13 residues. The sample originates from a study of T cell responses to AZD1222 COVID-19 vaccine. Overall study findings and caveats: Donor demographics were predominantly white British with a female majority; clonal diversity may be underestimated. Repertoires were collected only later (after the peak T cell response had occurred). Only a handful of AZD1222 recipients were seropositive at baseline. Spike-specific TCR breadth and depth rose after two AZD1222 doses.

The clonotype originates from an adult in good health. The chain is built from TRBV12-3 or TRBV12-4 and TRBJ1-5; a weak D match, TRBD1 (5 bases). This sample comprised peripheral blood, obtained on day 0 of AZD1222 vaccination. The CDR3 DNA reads TGTGCCAGCAGTCCGGGACTGACAGAGCCCCAGCATTTT. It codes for CASSPGLTEPQHF.